This passage covers 26 T cell receptor beta chains from one sample sequenced in a study of T-cell memory formation after mild COVID-19. TCRdb recomputed calls from the 5' RACE reads with MiXCR, one row per CDR3 protein. The sample consists of roughly 350,000 distinct CDR3 sequences, around 20% of them appearing once. Sequences were obtained from PBMCs or a T cell subset sorted from them (not recorded which). All receptors derive from an adult woman who had mild COVID-19 (a few samples of this study predate the infection). Cell type and time point are not known.

The rearrangement uses TRBV11-2 and TRBJ2-2, with D hard to call. Looked up from germline, CDR1 is SGHAT and CDR2 is FQNNGV. The CDR3 extends over 12 amino acids. The V gene lost 5 bases and the J gene lost 10 bases, with 11 bases spanning the gap. The CDR3 loop reads CASSGPVEELFF. In DNA form, the CDR3 reads TGTGCCAGCAGCGGACCAGTGGAGGAGCTGTTTTTT.

This clonotype was counted a few times. This rearrangement joins TRBV6-5 to TRBJ2-1; 7 bases agree with TRBD1. CDR3 size: 15 residues. Trimming took 5 bases from V and 7 from J; bases not matched to a gene: 11. The germline V gene has CDR1 MNHEY and CDR2 SVGAGI. CDR3 loop: CASSPSGQLRNEQFF. The CDR3 nucleotides read TGTGCCAGCAGTCCCTCGGGACAGCTTCGGAATGAGCAGTTCTTC.

The rearrangement links TRBV12-3 or TRBV12-4 to TRBJ2-1; TRBD2 might be the D (6 bases). V lost 5 bases and J 5 bases, leaving 10 bases between the germline ends. The CDR3 length is 13 residues. In DNA, the CDR3 is TGTGCCAGCAGTAGGGGCGGGGACAATGAGCAGTTCTTC. Translation gives CASSRGGDNEQFF.

The V gene is TRBV3-1, the J gene TRBJ2-1, with 9 bases fitting TRBD2. With V trimmed by 3 bases and J by 2 bases, 5 bases remained unmatched. Germline assignment: CDR1 LGHDT and CDR2 YNNKEL (reference sequence). The CDR3 is made up of 16 amino acids. CDR3 sequence (DNA): TGTGCCAGCAGCCATGTTAGCGGGAGCCCCTACAATGAGCAGTTCTTC. The encoded protein is CASSHVSGSPYNEQFF.

J is TRBJ2-7 and V is TRBV20-1, with TRBD1 matching over 9 bases. Germline loops: CDR1 DFQATT, CDR2 SNEGSKA (reference sequence). J gave up 3 bases and V 0 bases, and 6 bases lay outside the gene matches. This CDR3 is 15 amino acids long. CDR3 coding DNA: TGCAGTGCTAGAGATAAGACAGGGGGGTACTACGAGCAGTACTTC. This translates into CSARDKTGGYYEQYF.

The chain recombines TRBV27 with TRBJ2-1, with 7 bases matching TRBD1. J lost 5 bases, V lost 5 bases, and 9 bases had no gene match. The CDR3 covers 15 residues. Per germline, CDR1 MNHEY and CDR2 SMNVEV (reference sequence). The CDR3 loop is CASSQRWDRDNEQFF. Written as DNA, the CDR3 is TGTGCCAGCAGTCAAAGATGGGACAGAGACAATGAGCAGTTCTTC.

This chain links TRBV5-1 with TRBJ2-7, with D possibly matching TRBD1 (6 bases). This CDR3 has 16 amino acids. The V end lost 1 base, the J end lost 3 bases, and 17 bases lay between the germline ends. The germline V gene has CDR1 SGHRS and CDR2 YFSETQ. The CDR3 nucleotides are TGCGCCAGCAGCTTGTCTCTGGACAGACCCCTCTACGAGCAGTACTTC. Its translation: CASSLSLDRPLYEQYF. The full variable domain, with the rest looked up from reference TRBV5-1 and TRBJ2-7, is KAGVTQTPRYLIKTRGQQVTLSCSPISGHRSVSWYQQTPGQGLQFLFEYFSETQRNKGNFPGRFSGRQFSNSRSEMNVSTLELGDSALYLCASSLSLDRPLYEQYFGPGTRLTVT.

The chain joins TRBV7-2 to TRBJ1-2; D is uncertain. Germline loops: CDR1 SGHTA, CDR2 FQGNSA. The CDR3 spans 20 residues. The V gene lost 5 bases and the J gene lost 0 bases, with 28 bases spanning the gap. CDR3 protein: CASSPSGAGSGRFANYGYTF. The CDR3, as DNA: TGTGCCAGCAGCCCCTCGGGAGCAGGAAGTGGCCGGTTCGCTAACTATGGCTACACCTTC.

The gene calls are TRBV10-3 and TRBJ2-2; 8 positions agree with TRBD1. CDR1 ENHRY and CDR2 SYGVKD come from the germline V gene. The CDR3 length is 14 residues. With V trimmed by 9 bases and J by 5 bases, 8 bases remained unmatched. CDR3: CAILDREGTGELFF. The DNA of the CDR3 is TGTGCCATTCTGGACAGGGAAGGTACCGGGGAGCTGTTTTTT.

The chain carries TRBV20-1 and TRBJ2-7; the match to TRBD2 covers 12 bases. Losses at the gene ends were 0 bases for V and 2 bases for J; bases not matched to a gene: 5. Germline assignment: CDR1 DFQATT and CDR2 SNEGSKA (reference sequence). CDR3 size: 16 residues. Written as DNA, the CDR3 is TGCAGTGCTAGAGATCTAGCGGGAGGGTTACCCTACGAGCAGTACTTC. Amino acids: CSARDLAGGLPYEQYF.

The chain joins TRBV6-5 to TRBJ1-2, with D tentatively TRBD1 (5 bases). Germline CDR1 is MNHEY and CDR2 is SVGAGI. The V gene lost 0 bases and the J gene lost 6 bases, with 14 bases spanning the gap. The CDR3 has 15 residues. DNA for the CDR3: TGTGCCAGCAGTTACTCGCCTCCAGGGTGGGATGGCTACACCTTC. Amino acids: CASSYSPPGWDGYTF.

This clonotype showed up just a few times. The chain employs TRBV6-5 and TRBJ1-4; a possible D gene is TRBD1 (5 bases). The V gene lost 6 bases and the J gene lost 5 bases, with 19 bases spanning the gap. This CDR3 is 16 amino acids long. CDR1 and CDR2 (germline): MNHEY, SVGAGI. CDR3 coding DNA: TGTGCCAGCAGGCCTTCGCCGCCAGGGACGAATGAAAAACTGTTTTTT. As protein: CASRPSPPGTNEKLFF.

This clonotype was detected a few times. This chain connects TRBV12-3 or TRBV12-4 to TRBJ1-5; D possibly corresponds to TRBD1 (5 bases). Trimming removed 3 bases at V and 1 base at J, with 10 bases between. There are 15 residues in the CDR3. The CDR3 DNA reads as TGTGCCAGCAGTTTGGGGCAGGTCAGCAATCAGCCCCAGCATTTT. Amino acid sequence: CASSLGQVSNQPQHF.

For this clonotype: A read error may account for a junction end that differs from germline. The chain couples TRBV7-9 to TRBJ2-1; D assignment may be TRBD1 or TRBD2 (5 bases each). CDR1 is SEHNR, CDR2 FQNEAQ, per germline (reference sequence). The CDR3 sequence is 16 residues long. CDR3 in amino acids: CASSSRDPHSYTEQFF. CDR3 nucleotides: TGTGCCAGCAGCTCCCGGGACCCCCACTCCTACACTGAGCAGTTCTTC.

The sample holds a few counts of this clonotype. The J gene is TRBJ1-4, the V gene TRBV4-1; a possible D gene is TRBD1 (5 bases). The CDR3 sequence is 16 residues long. CDR1 and CDR2 from the germline V gene are MGHRA and YSYEKL. V dropped 2 bases and J dropped 0 bases, with 10 bases sitting between them. The CDR3 nucleotides are TGCGCCAGCAGCCAAAGAGGGGCCGCAACTAATGAAAAACTGTTTTTT. Amino acids: CASSQRGAATNEKLFF.

The chain joins TRBV24-1 to TRBJ1-5; TRBD1 might be the D (6 bases). The CDR3 has 14 amino acids. Germline-derived CDR1 and CDR2 are KGHDR and SFDVKD. V lost 2 bases, J lost 7 bases, and 11 bases lay in between. CDR3 coding DNA: TGTGCCACCAGTGATTGGACAGTATCCCAGCCCCAGCATTTT. This gives the protein CATSDWTVSQPQHF.

The chain links TRBV12-3 or TRBV12-4 to TRBJ1-4; possibly TRBD1 for D (6 bases). V was shortened by 2 bases and J by 8 bases, with 18 bases between the two germline ends. The CDR3 is 16 amino acids. In DNA form, the CDR3 reads TGTGCCAGCAGTTTACAAGGACAGCCCCTAGGAGAAAAACTGTTTTTT. This translates into CASSLQGQPLGEKLFF.

The J gene is TRBJ2-7, the V gene TRBV18; 10 bases match TRBD1. CDR1 is KGHSH and CDR2 is LQKENI in the germline V gene. The CDR3 runs to 17 residues. V lost 1 base to trimming and J lost 3 bases; unmatched junction nucleotides: 9. CDR3 nucleotides: TGTGCCAGCTCACCACGGATGACAGGGGGCATAGGCTACGAGCAGTACTTC. Translation gives CASSPRMTGGIGYEQYF.

This sequence joins TRBV18 and TRBJ1-6; 7 positions match TRBD1. The CDR3 has 14 residues. Germline V gene sequence: CDR1 KGHSH, CDR2 LQKENI. The junction had 3 bases not matched to a gene; V was cut back by 2 bases and J by 8 bases. CDR3 nucleotides: TGTGCCAGCTCACCAGGGACAGCATATTCACCCCTCCACTTT. Translating it yields CASSPGTAYSPLHF.

V gene TRBV18 combines with J gene TRBJ2-5; D is perhaps TRBD2 (5 bases). There are 16 residues in the CDR3. Trimming left V 0 bases short and J 5 bases short, with 16 bases between. CDR1 is KGHSH, CDR2 LQKENI, per germline. CDR3: CASSPPTSAPGETQYF. For the CDR3, the DNA is TGTGCCAGCTCACCACCGACAAGCGCTCCGGGGGAGACCCAGTACTTC.

The CDR3 DNA reads as TGTGCCAGCAGCCGATCCTTAGCTGGGGCCGATGAGCAGTTCTTC. Residues: CASSRSLAGADEQFF. V is TRBV7-9 and J is TRBJ2-1, with D perhaps TRBD1 (5 bases). Trimming shortened V by 5 bases and J by 8 bases, and 19 bases separated the two germline ends. CDR3 length equals 15 residues. Germline-derived CDR1 and CDR2 are SEHNR and FQNEAQ (reference sequence).

This clonotype appeared a few times. This chain connects TRBV11-2 to TRBJ1-6; tentatively, D is TRBD1 (5 bases). Germline CDR1 reads SGHAT; CDR2 reads FQNNGV. CDR3 size: 15 residues. V was cut by 3 bases and J by 0 bases, with 6 bases left in between. The CDR3 is CASSLTDSYNSPLHF. As DNA, the CDR3 is TGTGCCAGCAGCTTGACAGACTCCTATAATTCACCCCTCCACTTT.

CDR3 amino acids: CSVRYVAQNYEQYF. DNA for the CDR3: TGCAGCGTTCGCTACGTAGCACAGAACTACGAGCAGTACTTC. The V gene is TRBV29-1, the J gene TRBJ2-7; D remains ambiguous. The CDR3 is made up of 14 amino acids. CDR1 and CDR2 from the germline V gene are SQVTM and ANQGSEA. V was clipped by 5 bases and J by 3 bases, with 17 bases between them.

V is TRBV6-5 and J is TRBJ1-5, with 7 bases identical to TRBD1. Germline V CDR1 and CDR2: MNHEY, SVGAGI. The CDR3 is 15 amino acids. V was clipped by 6 bases and J by 7 bases; unmatched bases: 12. CDR3 DNA: TGTGCCAGCAGCCACAACAGGGGCTTGGGGCAGCCCCAGCATTTT. Its protein product is CASSHNRGLGQPQHF.

CDR3 bases: TGTGCCAGTAGTATGAGGAGAAACTACGAGCAGTACTTC. This encodes CASSMRRNYEQYF. The chain combines TRBV19 with TRBJ2-7; D is unresolved. Trimming cost V 3 bases and J 3 bases, with 9 bases left between them. CDR3 length: 13 amino acids. CDR1 is LNHDA and CDR2 is SQIVND in the germline V gene (reference sequence).

This clonotype was seen more than once but under ten times. This rearrangement joins TRBV20-1 to TRBJ1-1; D may be TRBD1 (5 bases). Per germline, CDR1 DFQATT and CDR2 SNEGSKA (reference sequence). Trimming pared 5 bases from V and 0 bases from J, leaving 19 bases between. This CDR3 comprises 16 residues. CDR3 sequence reads: CSAGARDRIMNTEAFF. The CDR3 bases are TGCAGTGCTGGCGCGCGCGACAGAATTATGAACACTGAAGCTTTCTTT.